The entry below describes one TCR beta chain. The data belong to a study of beta chain features in type 1 diabetes. Of the isolated RNA, all was reverse transcribed, and so the sequenced material was expressed TCRB transcripts. Only in-frame clones appear in the TCRdb table, and some are missing; sequencing was by immunoSEQ multiplex PCR. The data hold about 450,000 clones, with 10% to 12% observed a single time. Germline V gives CDR1 GTSNPN, CDR2 SVGIG (reference sequence). Trimming shortened V by 3 bases and J by 0 bases, and 18 bases separated the two germline ends. The CDR3 loop spans 16 amino acids.

This receptor was identified in a woman under 30 in good health. The sequencing sample was made of naive CD4+ T cells from blood. The V gene is TRBV30, the J gene TRBJ2-7, with D possibly matching TRBD2 (6 bases). CDR3 coding DNA: TGTGCCTGGAGCGAAAAAGGGACTTGGAGCTCCTACGAGCAGTACTTC. Protein sequence: CAWSEKGTWSSYEQYF.